Each of the 17 T cell receptor beta chains below was sequenced from the same sample in a study of blood T cell repertoires in COVID-19. Using immunoSEQ multiplex PCR, the repertoire was profiled, and TCRdb retains in-frame clones only, with some absent. The table lists roughly 220,000 clones, 65% to 85% of them singletons. The sequenced sample consisted of PBMCs or T cells enriched from blood (not recorded which). These receptors came from a man aged 25 to 40 with acute COVID-19.

V and J are TRBV5-6 and TRBJ1-1; D is perhaps TRBD1 (6 bases). Germline V lookup: CDR1 SGHDT, CDR2 YYEEEE. The V end lost 0 bases, the J end lost 4 bases, and 16 bases lay between the germline ends. The CDR3 has 16 residues. The CDR3: CASSLGLGGPGTEAFF. The CDR3 DNA reads as TGTGCCAGCAGCTTGGGTTTGGGGGGGCCGGGCACTGAAGCTTTCTTT. Variable domain in full (rest from reference TRBV5-6 and TRBJ1-1): DAGVTQSPTHLIKTRGQQVTLRCSPKSGHDTVSWYQQALGQGPQFIFQYYEEEERQRGNFPDRFSGHQFPNYSSELNVNALLLGDSALYLCASSLGLGGPGTEAFFGQGTRLTVV.

This clone occurred once. The chain links TRBV5-6 to TRBJ1-2, with D possibly being TRBD1 (5 bases). The CDR3 sequence is 15 residues long. V lost 5 bases to trimming and J lost 8 bases, with 22 bases between them. Germline V lookup: CDR1 SGHDT, CDR2 YYEEEE. The CDR3 coding sequence is TGTGCCAGCAGATTGAATCGTCAGGGAAGTCGGGGCTACACCTTC. This encodes CASRLNRQGSRGYTF. The full variable domain, with the rest looked up from reference TRBV5-6 and TRBJ1-2, is DAGVTQSPTHLIKTRGQQVTLRCSPKSGHDTVSWYQQALGQGPQFIFQYYEEEERQRGNFPDRFSGHQFPNYSSELNVNALLLGDSALYLCASRLNRQGSRGYTFGSGTRLTVV.

The chain links TRBV5-5 to TRBJ1-6; no firm D call. Germline V gene sequence: CDR1 SGHKS, CDR2 YYEKEE (reference sequence). The V end lost 0 bases, the J end lost 5 bases, and 9 bases lay between the germline ends. The CDR3 has 15 residues. The CDR3 protein is CASSLAHTNNSPLHF. The CDR3 DNA sequence: TGTGCCAGCAGCTTGGCCCACACGAATAATTCACCCCTCCACTTT.

This chain's CDR3 is CASSSGLAGPGETQYF. The CDR3 DNA reads as TGTGCCAGCAGCTCCGGACTAGCGGGGCCGGGGGAGACCCAGTACTTC. This chain joins TRBV11-2 and TRBJ2-5, with TRBD2 identical over 12 bases. V was clipped by 4 bases and J by 5 bases; unmatched bases: 8. From germline, CDR1 is SGHAT and CDR2 FQNNGV. This CDR3 contains 16 residues.

The V gene is TRBV21-1, the J gene TRBJ2-1; TRBD1, the table's D call, was not compared with the DNA. TRBV21-1 corresponds to a pseudogene. The CDR3 is 18 amino acids. CDR3 nucleotide sequence: TGTGCCAGCAGCAGTCTTTGTAGGACAGGCATTGACTACAATGAGCAGTTCTTC. This translates into CASSSLCRTGIDYNEQFF.

With respect to this clone: The sample carries other DNA sequences with the same CDR3. The gene calls are TRBV3-1 (or the pseudogene TRBV3-2) and TRBJ1-1; D is unresolved. Trimming shortened V by 4 bases and J by 1 base, and 7 bases separated the two germline ends. Germline CDR1 is LGHDT and CDR2 is YNNKEL (reference sequence). This CDR3 spans 13 amino acids. Here the CDR3 reads CASSLRGNTEAFF. CDR3 coding DNA: TGTGCCAGCAGCCTCCGGGGGAACACTGAAGCTTTCTTT.

V gene TRBV5-1 combines with J gene TRBJ2-1, with a weak D call TRBD2 (5 bases). The V end lost 4 bases, the J end lost 4 bases, and 15 bases lay between the germline ends. CDR3 length equals 15 residues. CDR1 is SGHRS, CDR2 YFSETQ, per germline. CDR3 coding DNA: TGCGCCAGCAGCGCCCCGAGGGCGGATTACAATGAGCAGTTCTTC. Its translation is CASSAPRADYNEQFF.

V usage is TRBV2 and J usage is TRBJ1-2; 7 bases are a match to TRBD1. The germline V gene has CDR1 SNHLY and CDR2 FYNNEI. V was clipped by 5 bases and J by 1 base; unmatched bases: 4. This CDR3 is built from 14 residues. The CDR3 is CASSRTGVNYGYTF. The CDR3 region has the DNA TGTGCCAGCAGTCGGACAGGTGTTAACTATGGCTACACCTTC.

The chain couples TRBV7-9 to TRBJ2-3, with 10 bases identical to TRBD1. The J segment lost 3 bases and the V segment lost 4 bases, leaving 7 bases of the junction unmatched. Germline values: CDR1 SEHNR, CDR2 FQNEAQ (reference sequence). This CDR3 contains 16 residues. The CDR3 is CASSWSWDRGTDTQYF. CDR3 nucleotide sequence: TGTGCCAGCAGCTGGTCGTGGGACAGGGGTACAGATACGCAGTATTTT.

Notes on this clone: Other DNA sequences from this sample encode an identical CDR3 as well. The V call is TRBV15, the J call TRBJ1-1; TRBD1 matches at 9 bases. There are 14 residues in the CDR3. Losses at the gene ends were 3 bases for V and 5 bases for J; bases not matched to a gene: 4. From germline, CDR1 is LNHNV and CDR2 YYDKDF (reference sequence). Here the CDR3 reads CATSRGQGGTEAFF. CDR3 bases: TGTGCCACCAGCAGGGGACAGGGAGGGACTGAAGCTTTCTTT.

The chain joins TRBV16 to TRBJ1-3; 8 bases fit TRBD1. The junction had 8 bases not matched to a gene; V was cut back by 1 base and J by 0 bases. Germline-derived CDR1 and CDR2 are KGHSY and FQNENV. The CDR3 length is 18 residues. For the CDR3, the DNA is TGTGCCAGCAGCCAATATCGCATGGACAGGGCCTCTGGAAACACCATATATTTT. It encodes CASSQYRMDRASGNTIYF.

CDR3 nucleotide sequence: TGTGCCAGCAGCTTGTGGGGACAGGGACGCAACCAAGAGACCCAGTACTTC. As protein: CASSLWGQGRNQETQYF. This chain links TRBV5-4 with TRBJ2-5; 9 positions match TRBD1. V lost 1 base, J lost 0 bases, and 7 bases stayed unmatched. Germline V gene data show CDR1 as SGHNT and CDR2 as YYREEE (reference sequence). This CDR3 has 17 residues. The entire variable domain, with the rest obtained from reference TRBV5-4 and TRBJ2-5, is as follows: ETGVTQSPTHLIKTRGQQVTLRCSSQSGHNTVSWYQQALGQGPQFIFQYYREEENGRGNFPPRFSGLQFPNYSSELNVNALELDDSALYLCASSLWGQGRNQETQYFGPGTRLLVL.

Points on this clone: Additional DNA sequences in this sample encode the identical CDR3. The V and J genes are TRBV6-4 and TRBJ1-1; D remains unclear. V lost 4 bases to trimming and J lost 1 base, with 7 bases between them. Germline V gives CDR1 MRHNA, CDR2 SNTAGT. The CDR3 runs to 13 residues. CDR3 coding DNA: TGTGCCAGCAGTGCAGGTGAGAACACTGAAGCTTTCTTT. Residues: CASSAGENTEAFF.

This sequence joins TRBV7-6 and TRBJ2-7, with 8 bases identical to TRBD1. Germline loops: CDR1 SGHVS, CDR2 FNYEAQ. V lost 2 bases to trimming and J lost 6 bases; unmatched junction nucleotides: 3. The CDR3 runs to 13 residues. CDR3 sequence reads: CASSLPGTGEQYF. The CDR3 bases are TGTGCCAGCAGCTTACCGGGGACAGGCGAGCAGTACTTC. Together with reference TRBV7-6 and TRBJ2-7, the CDR3 gives the full variable domain: GAGVSQSPRYKVTKRGQDVALRCDPISGHVSLYWYRQALGQGPEFLTYFNYEAQQDKSGLPNDRFSAERPEGSISTLTIQRTEQRDSAMYRCASSLPGTGEQYFGPGTRLTVT.

The chain recombines TRBV9 with TRBJ2-5, with D tentatively TRBD2 (7 bases). V was clipped by 0 bases and J by 0 bases, with 15 bases between them. CDR3 length: 17 residues. The germline gives CDR1 SGDLS, CDR2 YYNGEE. The CDR3 DNA sequence: TGTGCCAGCAGCGTAGCTGTATCGGGGGGCAACCAAGAGACCCAGTACTTC. It yields the protein CASSVAVSGGNQETQYF.

Here the CDR3 DNA reads TGTGCCAGCAGCCAAGAGGCGGATAATTCACCCCTCCACTTT. Residues: CASSQEADNSPLHF. V gene TRBV4-2 combines with J gene TRBJ1-6; D unresolved. V was shortened by 0 bases and J by 5 bases, with 5 bases between the two germline ends. Germline CDR1 reads LGHNA; CDR2 reads YNFKEQ. The CDR3 has 14 residues.

This chain uses TRBV5-4 with TRBJ1-1; D unresolved. Trimming removed 0 bases from V and 1 base from J, with 7 bases in between. Germline V CDR1 and CDR2: SGHNT, YYREEE (reference sequence). The CDR3 is 14 amino acids. CDR3 in amino acids: CASSLDWSNTEAFF. The CDR3 DNA follows: TGTGCCAGCAGCTTGGACTGGTCGAACACTGAAGCTTTCTTT. Supplemented by reference TRBV5-4 and TRBJ1-1, the full variable domain reads ETGVTQSPTHLIKTRGQQVTLRCSSQSGHNTVSWYQQALGQGPQFIFQYYREEENGRGNFPPRFSGLQFPNYSSELNVNALELDDSALYLCASSLDWSNTEAFFGQGTRLTVV.